A selection of T cell receptor beta chains follows, all from one sample in a study of response to subunit inactivated influenza vaccine. TCRdb itself ran the RT-PCR reads through MiXCR, one entry per CDR3 protein. The table lists 430,000 or so distinct CDR3 sequences, 9.5% to 12% of them singletons. This sample comprised PBMCs from blood, obtained 45 days after vaccination. The receptors were gathered from a middle-aged man who received an inactivated influenza vaccine. Both conserved end residues are part of each CDR3. A D gene is named only where the DNA matches it firmly. The size of a clone is reported for some rows only, either as once, few or many, or as a class for expanded clones.

d_call	v_call	j_call	clone_size	cdr3_nt	cdr3_aa
.	TRBV6-5	TRBJ2-1	many	TGTGCCAGCAGTTATAGGGGCCCGGGCAATGAGCAGTTCTTC	CASSYRGPGNEQFF
TRBD1	TRBV5-1	TRBJ2-7	many	TGCGCCAGCAGCTTCAGGGGGCTCTACGAGCAGTACTTC	CASSFRGLYEQYF
TRBD1	TRBV7-3	TRBJ2-1	many	TGTGCCAGCAGCACCCGACAGGGGAGCTCCTACAATGAGCAGTTCTTC	CASSTRQGSSYNEQFF
TRBD2	TRBV3-1	TRBJ2-7	few	TGTGCCAGCAGCCCGCTCGAGGGACTAGCGGGAGGAGCGTCCGAGCAGTACTTC	CASSPLEGLAGGASEQYF
.	TRBV9	TRBJ2-1	.	TGTGCCAGCAGCTACAGCTCGGACAATGAGCAGTTCTTC	CASSYSSDNEQFF
TRBD1	TRBV20-1	TRBJ1-5	.	TGCAGTGCGGGACAGGCGACCAGCAATCAGCCCCAGCATTTT	CSAGQATSNQPQHF
.	TRBV24-1	TRBJ2-3	few	TGTGCCACCAGCTGGCAGGGGAACAAAGATACGCAGTATTTT	CATSWQGNKDTQYF
TRBD1	TRBV7-9	TRBJ1-2	few	TGTGCCAGCAGCCCTGACAGGGGTGGCTACACCTTC	CASSPDRGGYTF
TRBD1	TRBV24-1	TRBJ2-1	many	TGTGCCACCAGTGACCCGCCGGGACAGGCCAACAATGAGCAGTTCTTC	CATSDPPGQANNEQFF
.	TRBV28	TRBJ1-6	.	TGTGCCAGCAGTTTCGAGGGCCGGTATAATTCACCCCTCCACTTT	CASSFEGRYNSPLHF
.	TRBV12-3/TRBV12-4	TRBJ2-5	many	TGTGCCAGCAGTTACAGGAACCAAGAGACCCAGTACTTC	CASSYRNQETQYF
TRBD2	TRBV20-1	TRBJ2-5	few	TGCAGTGCTAGAGATCGACTAGCGGGGGGCAATAAAGGGACCCAGTACTTC	CSARDRLAGGNKGTQYF
.	TRBV4-3	TRBJ2-7	many	TGCGCCAGCAGCCAAGACCAGGGGCCCTACGAGCAGTACTTC	CASSQDQGPYEQYF
.	TRBV7-7	TRBJ1-2	.	TGTGCTAGCAGCCCACGGGGGGCAAGTGACTATGGCTACACCTTC	CASSPRGASDYGYTF
.	TRBV5-1	TRBJ2-7	few	TGCGCCAGCAGCTCCGAACAATACAGGTTCGAACCCTACGAGCAGTACTTC	CASSSEQYRFEPYEQYF
.	TRBV4-1	TRBJ1-6	few	TGCGCCAGCAGCCAAGATCAATGGGCCGGGAATTCACCCCTCCACTTT	CASSQDQWAGNSPLHF
.	TRBV29-1	TRBJ2-1	many	TGCAGCGTTGGCTACGGGACGAGCACAAACAATGAGCAGTTCTTC	CSVGYGTSTNNEQFF
.	TRBV6-1	TRBJ2-1	few	TGTGCCAGCAGCCTCACCGGGAGTCCTAATTACAATGAGCAGTTCTTC	CASSLTGSPNYNEQFF
TRBD2	TRBV20-1	TRBJ2-1	.	TGCAGTGCTAGAGATACACTAGCGGGTTTTATGGAGTTCTTC	CSARDTLAGFMEFF
.	TRBV12-3/TRBV12-4	TRBJ1-1	few	TGTGCCAGCAGCTCTCAGTTGGTCACTGAAGCTTTCTTT	CASSSQLVTEAFF
.	TRBV6-1	TRBJ2-1	few	TGTGCCAGCAGATCGGACGGTTACAATGAGCAGTTCTTC	CASRSDGYNEQFF
TRBD1	TRBV27	TRBJ1-3	.	TGTGCCAGCAGTCCCATGGACAGGGGAAACACCATATATTTT	CASSPMDRGNTIYF
.	TRBV5-6	TRBJ2-7	few	TGTGCCAGCAGCTTGGTCGGCAGTCCCTACGAGCAGTACTTC	CASSLVGSPYEQYF
.	TRBV29-1	TRBJ2-5	.	TGCAGCGTTGAGGCGATACACACACAGTACTTC	CSVEAIHTQYF
TRBD1	TRBV28	TRBJ2-2	.	TGTGCCAGCAGACGCCCGGGACAGGGGGCCAGGGAGCTGTTTTTT	CASRRPGQGARELFF
.	TRBV10-3	TRBJ2-6	few	TGTGCCACCCGGGACCACTCTGGGGCCAACGTCCTGACTTTC	CATRDHSGANVLTF
.	TRBV11-2	TRBJ2-7	few	TGTGCCAGTGAGTGGCAGGGGGGCTACGAGCAGTACTTC	CASEWQGGYEQYF
.	TRBV6-1	TRBJ2-2	.	TGTGCCAGCAGTGAGTGGGAAGCCCACACCGGGGAGCTGTTTTTT	CASSEWEAHTGELFF
.	TRBV7-9	TRBJ2-1	many	TGTGCCAGCAGCTTACAGGGTGAGCAGTTCTTC	CASSLQGEQFF
TRBD2	TRBV2	TRBJ2-7	few	TGTGCCAGCAGAATAGGTGGGGCGGGAGACTACGAGCAGTACTTC	CASRIGGAGDYEQYF
.	TRBV27	TRBJ2-1	few	TGTGCCAGCAGTTTACAGGGTATCTCCTACAATGAGCAGTTCTTC	CASSLQGISYNEQFF
TRBD1	TRBV20-1	TRBJ2-1	.	TGCAGTGCTGAACTGGACAGGGGCTATGAGCAGTTCTTC	CSAELDRGYEQFF
TRBD1	TRBV5-1	TRBJ2-3	few	TGCGCCAGCAGCTCCGGGACAGGGGAGGCAGATACGCAGTATTTT	CASSSGTGEADTQYF
.	TRBV12-3/TRBV12-4	TRBJ1-2	many	TGTGCCAGCAGTTTGCTGGGGGCTGATGGCTACACCTTC	CASSLLGADGYTF
.	TRBV5-1	TRBJ2-6	.	TGCGCCAGCACTGAACAGTCTGGGGCCAACGTCCTGACTTTC	CASTEQSGANVLTF
TRBD1	TRBV20-1	TRBJ2-1	few	TGCAGTGCTAGGGCGGGGCCCCCCGGGACAGGGTATCGCAATGAGCAGTTCTTC	CSARAGPPGTGYRNEQFF
.	TRBV20-1	TRBJ1-2	.	TGCAGTGCACAAGGAATTGTGGGCTACACCTTC	CSAQGIVGYTF
.	TRBV7-9	TRBJ2-6	.	TGTGCCAGCAGCTCGCCAGGGCGGACTGGGGCCAACGTCCTGAATTTC	CASSSPGRTGANVLNF
TRBD1	TRBV28	TRBJ1-1	few	TGTGCCAGCAAAAATCCACAGGGGCTAAACACTGAAGCTTTCTTT	CASKNPQGLNTEAFF
.	TRBV29-1	TRBJ2-5	few	TGCAGCGTTGAGGTCCGTCTGCAAGAGACCCAGTACTTC	CSVEVRLQETQYF
.	TRBV4-2	TRBJ1-1	few	TGTGCCAGCAGCCAAGATAGTCAGACTGAAGCTTTCTTT	CASSQDSQTEAFF